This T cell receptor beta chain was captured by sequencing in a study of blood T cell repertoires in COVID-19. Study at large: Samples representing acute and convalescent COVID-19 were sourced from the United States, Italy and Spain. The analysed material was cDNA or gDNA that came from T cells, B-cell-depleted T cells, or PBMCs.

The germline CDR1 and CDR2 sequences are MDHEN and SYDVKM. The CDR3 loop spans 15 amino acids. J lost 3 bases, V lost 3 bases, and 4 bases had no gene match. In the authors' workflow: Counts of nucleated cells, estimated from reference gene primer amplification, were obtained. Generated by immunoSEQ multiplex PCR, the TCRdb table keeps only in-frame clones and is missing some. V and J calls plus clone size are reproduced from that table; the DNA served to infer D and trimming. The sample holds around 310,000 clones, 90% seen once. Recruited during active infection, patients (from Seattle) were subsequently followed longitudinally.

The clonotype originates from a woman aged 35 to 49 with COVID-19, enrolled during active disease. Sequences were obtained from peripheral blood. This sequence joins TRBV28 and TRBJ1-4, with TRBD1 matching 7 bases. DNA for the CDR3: TGTGCCAGCAGTTTGTGGACAGGCGCTAATGAAAAACTGTTTTTT. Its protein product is CASSLWTGANEKLFF.